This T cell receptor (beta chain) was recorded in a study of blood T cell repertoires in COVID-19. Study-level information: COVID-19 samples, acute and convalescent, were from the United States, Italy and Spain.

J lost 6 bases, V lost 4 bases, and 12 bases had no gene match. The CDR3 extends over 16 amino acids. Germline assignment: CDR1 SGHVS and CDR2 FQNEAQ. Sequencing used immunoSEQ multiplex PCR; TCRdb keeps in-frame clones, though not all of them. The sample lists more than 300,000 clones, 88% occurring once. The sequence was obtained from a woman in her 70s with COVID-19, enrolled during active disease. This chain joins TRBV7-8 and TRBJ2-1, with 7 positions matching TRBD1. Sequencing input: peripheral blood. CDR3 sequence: CASSSQGQLRSNEQFF. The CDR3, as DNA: TGTGCCAGCAGCTCCCAGGGACAGCTCCGTTCCAATGAGCAGTTCTTC.